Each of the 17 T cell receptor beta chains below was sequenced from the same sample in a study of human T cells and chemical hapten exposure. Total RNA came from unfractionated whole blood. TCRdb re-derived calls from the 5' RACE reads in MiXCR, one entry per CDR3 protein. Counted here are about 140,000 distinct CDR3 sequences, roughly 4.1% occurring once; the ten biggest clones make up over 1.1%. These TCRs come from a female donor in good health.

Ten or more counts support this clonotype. The CDR3 is CASKDNPALNEQFF. The DNA of the CDR3 is TGTGCCAGCAAGGACAACCCCGCCCTCAATGAGCAGTTCTTC. The chain joins TRBV6-6 to TRBJ2-1; the D gene is possibly TRBD1 (5 bases). The CDR3 has 14 residues. Germline V CDR1 and CDR2: MNHNY, SVGAGI (reference sequence). V lost 7 bases and J 6 bases, leaving 16 bases between the germline ends.

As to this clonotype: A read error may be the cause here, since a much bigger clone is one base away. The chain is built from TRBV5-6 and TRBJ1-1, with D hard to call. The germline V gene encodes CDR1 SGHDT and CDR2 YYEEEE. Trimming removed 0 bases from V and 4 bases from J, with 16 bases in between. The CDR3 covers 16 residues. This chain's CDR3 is CASSLVYWASRTEAFF. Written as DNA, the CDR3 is TGTGCCAGCAGCTTGGTATACTGGGCCTCCCGCACTGAAGCTTTCTTT.

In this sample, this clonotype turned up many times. The CDR3 sequence is CASSLGGTQYF. In DNA form, the CDR3 reads TGTGCCAGCAGCTTAGGGGGGACCCAGTACTTC. V usage is TRBV7-2 and J usage is TRBJ2-5; D not certain. From germline, CDR1 is SGHTA and CDR2 FQGNSA. The CDR3 sequence is 11 residues long. Trimming left V 1 base short and J 7 bases short, with 4 bases between.

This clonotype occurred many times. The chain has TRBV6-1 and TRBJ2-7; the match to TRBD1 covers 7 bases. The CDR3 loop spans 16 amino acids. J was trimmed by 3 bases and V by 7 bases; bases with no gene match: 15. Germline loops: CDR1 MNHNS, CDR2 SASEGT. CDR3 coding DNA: TGTGCCAGCACTTGGGGACAGCTAACTTCACACTACGAGCAGTACTTC. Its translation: CASTWGQLTSHYEQYF.

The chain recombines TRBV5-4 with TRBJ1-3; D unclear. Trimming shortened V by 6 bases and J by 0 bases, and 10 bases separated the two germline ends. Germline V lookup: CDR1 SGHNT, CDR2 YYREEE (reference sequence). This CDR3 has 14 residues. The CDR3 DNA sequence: TGTGCCAGCATCTCGGGTCCCTCTGGAAACACCATATATTTT. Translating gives CASISGPSGNTIYF.

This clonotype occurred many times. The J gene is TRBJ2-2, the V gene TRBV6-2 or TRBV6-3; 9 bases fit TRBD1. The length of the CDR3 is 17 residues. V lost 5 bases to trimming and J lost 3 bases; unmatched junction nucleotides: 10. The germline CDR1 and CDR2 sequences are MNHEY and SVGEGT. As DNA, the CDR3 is TGTGCCAGCAGTAACCCGGGACAGGGTCCACACACCGGGGAGCTGTTTTTT. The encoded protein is CASSNPGQGPHTGELFF.

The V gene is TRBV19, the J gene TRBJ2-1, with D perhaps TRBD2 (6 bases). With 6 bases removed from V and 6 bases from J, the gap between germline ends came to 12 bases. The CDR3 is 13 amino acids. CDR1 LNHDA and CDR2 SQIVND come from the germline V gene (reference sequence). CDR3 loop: CASSPGVTNEQFF. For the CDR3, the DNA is TGTGCCAGTAGCCCGGGGGTGACCAATGAGCAGTTCTTC. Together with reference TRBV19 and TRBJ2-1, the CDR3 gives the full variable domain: DGGITQSPKYLFRKEGQNVTLSCEQNLNHDAMYWYRQDPGQGLRLIYYSQIVNDFQKGDIAEGYSVSREKKESFPLTVTSAQKNPTAFYLCASSPGVTNEQFFGPGTRLTVL.

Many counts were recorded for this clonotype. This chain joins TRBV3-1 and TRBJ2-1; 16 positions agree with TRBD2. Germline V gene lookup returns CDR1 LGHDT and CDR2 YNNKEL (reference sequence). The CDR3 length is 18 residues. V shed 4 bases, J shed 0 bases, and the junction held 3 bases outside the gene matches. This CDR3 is CASSRGLAGGSSYNEQFF. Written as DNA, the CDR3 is TGTGCCAGCAGCCGGGGACTAGCGGGGGGGAGCTCCTACAATGAGCAGTTCTTC.

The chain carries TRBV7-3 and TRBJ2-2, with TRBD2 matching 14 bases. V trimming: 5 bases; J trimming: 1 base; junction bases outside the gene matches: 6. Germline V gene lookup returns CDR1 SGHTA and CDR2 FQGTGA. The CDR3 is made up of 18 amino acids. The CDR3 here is CASSLSGLAGENTGELFF. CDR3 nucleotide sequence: TGTGCCAGCAGCCTCTCGGGACTAGCGGGGGAGAACACCGGGGAGCTGTTTTTT.

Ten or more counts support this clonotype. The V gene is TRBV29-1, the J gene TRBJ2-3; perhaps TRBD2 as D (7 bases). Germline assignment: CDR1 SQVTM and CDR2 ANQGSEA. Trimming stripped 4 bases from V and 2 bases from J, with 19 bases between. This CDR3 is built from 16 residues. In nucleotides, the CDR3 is TGCAGCGTTGTCGGGGTGCCGGGGGGCTTCACAGATACGCAGTATTTT. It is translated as CSVVGVPGGFTDTQYF.

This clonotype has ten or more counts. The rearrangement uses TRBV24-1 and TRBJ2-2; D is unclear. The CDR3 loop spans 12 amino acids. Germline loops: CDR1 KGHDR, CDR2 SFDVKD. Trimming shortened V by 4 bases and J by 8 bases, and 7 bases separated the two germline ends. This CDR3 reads CATSEWGGELFF. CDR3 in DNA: TGTGCCACCAGTGAATGGGGTGGGGAGCTGTTTTTT.

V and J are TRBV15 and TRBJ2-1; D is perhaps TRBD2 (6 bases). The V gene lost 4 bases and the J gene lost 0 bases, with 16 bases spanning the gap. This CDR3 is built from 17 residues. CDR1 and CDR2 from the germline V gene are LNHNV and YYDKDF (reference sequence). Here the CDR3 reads CATSKPGGENSYNEQFF. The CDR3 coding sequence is TGTGCCACCAGCAAACCTGGAGGGGAGAACTCCTACAATGAGCAGTTCTTC.

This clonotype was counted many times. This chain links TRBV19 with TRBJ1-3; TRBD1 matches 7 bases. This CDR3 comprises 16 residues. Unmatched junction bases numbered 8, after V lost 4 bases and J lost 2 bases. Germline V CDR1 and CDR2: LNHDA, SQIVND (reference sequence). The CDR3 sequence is CASSRQRDSPGNTIYF. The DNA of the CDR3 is TGTGCCAGTAGTAGACAACGGGACAGCCCTGGAAACACCATATATTTT.

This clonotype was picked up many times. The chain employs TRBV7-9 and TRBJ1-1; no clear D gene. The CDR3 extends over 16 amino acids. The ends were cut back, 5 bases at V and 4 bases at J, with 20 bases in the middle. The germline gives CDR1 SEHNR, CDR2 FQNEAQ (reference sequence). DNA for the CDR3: TGTGCCAGCAGCACACCAGCGACGGCTAGGATCACTGAAGCTTTCTTT. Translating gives CASSTPATARITEAFF.

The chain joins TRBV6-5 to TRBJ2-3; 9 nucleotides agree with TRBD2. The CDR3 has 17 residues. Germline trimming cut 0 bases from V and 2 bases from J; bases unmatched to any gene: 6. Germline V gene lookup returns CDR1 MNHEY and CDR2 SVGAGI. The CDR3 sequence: CASSYSRRGGPTDTQYF. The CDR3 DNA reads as TGTGCCAGCAGTTACTCAAGGCGGGGGGGCCCCACAGATACGCAGTATTTT.

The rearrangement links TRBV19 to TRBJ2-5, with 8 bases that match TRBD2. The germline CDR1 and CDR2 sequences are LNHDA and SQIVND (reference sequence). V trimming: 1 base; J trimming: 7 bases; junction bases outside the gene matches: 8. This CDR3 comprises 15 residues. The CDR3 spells CASSIAPSGGATQYF. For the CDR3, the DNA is TGTGCCAGTAGTATAGCACCCAGCGGGGGAGCGACCCAGTACTTC.

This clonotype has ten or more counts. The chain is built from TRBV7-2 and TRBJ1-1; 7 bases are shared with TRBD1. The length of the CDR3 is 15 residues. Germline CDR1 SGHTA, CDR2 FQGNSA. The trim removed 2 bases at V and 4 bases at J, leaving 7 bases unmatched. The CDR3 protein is CASSLSPTGITEAFF. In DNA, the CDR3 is TGTGCCAGCAGCTTAAGCCCGACAGGGATCACTGAAGCTTTCTTT. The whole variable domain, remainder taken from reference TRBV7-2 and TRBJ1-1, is GAGVSQSPSNKVTEKGKDVELRCDPISGHTALYWYRQSLGQGLEFLIYFQGNSAPDKSGLPSDRFSAERTGGSVSTLTIQRTQQEDSAVYLCASSLSPTGITEAFFGQGTRLTVV.